This T cell receptor beta chain was captured by sequencing in a study of blood T cell repertoires in COVID-19. The V gene lost 2 bases and the J gene lost 2 bases, with 7 bases spanning the gap. This CDR3 region has 15 residues. CDR1 is MNHNS, CDR2 SASEGT, per germline. Assay used: immunoSEQ multiplex PCR; TCRdb lists only in-frame clones, some missing. The sample yields 200,000 to 250,000 clones, roughly 84% seen once. This clonotype originated in a woman older than 75 with active or convalescent COVID-19. The rearrangement joins TRBV6-1 to TRBJ2-6; weak D call: TRBD1 (6 bases). What was sequenced was peripheral blood. The CDR3 here is CASSEQGTGANVLTF. As DNA, the CDR3 is TGTGCCAGCAGTGAACAGGGGACTGGGGCCAACGTCCTGACTTTC.